The source of this TCR beta chain is a study of OX40 agonist ivuxolimab in advanced cancers. Study summary: Six ivuxolimab dose levels, 0.01 to 10 mg/kg, were given intravenously every 2 weeks. Enrolled patients in dose escalation had cancers that were hepatocellular carcinoma, melanoma, renal cell or head and neck cancer.

The repertoire was sequenced with immunoSEQ multiplex PCR; TCRdb's copy has only in-frame clones and lacks some. The sample lists 55,000 or so clones, roughly 90% occurring once. The table lists this clone with a few counts. CDR3 length: 16 amino acids. The V gene lost 1 base and the J gene lost 3 bases, with 14 bases spanning the gap. The germline V gene encodes CDR1 SGHRS and CDR2 YFSETQ. Sample: CD4+ or CD8+ T cells sorted from blood, taken in a trial of the OX40 agonist ivuxolimab. This receptor was obtained from an adult with an advanced solid tumor such as melanoma, head and neck, liver or kidney cancer. V and J are TRBV5-1 and TRBJ2-1; TRBD2 might be the D (6 bases). CDR3 nucleotides: TGCGCCAGCAGCTTGCCCCCCCTAGCGAGCTACAATGAGCAGTTCTTC. Translated, it gives CASSLPPLASYNEQFF.